Described below is a single T cell receptor beta chain sequence and its context. This sample is drawn from a study of cytomegalovirus exposure and HLA in healthy donors. Study-level information: According to later analysis, the same platform produced the approximately 130 validation and several hundred first-cohort repertoires.

The donors belonged to the roughly 130-subject validation cohort, separate from the roughly 700-subject first cohort. The data were produced by immunoSEQ multiplex PCR, yet TCRdb's version contains in-frame clones alone and is incomplete. The data contain over 150,000 clones, 85% to 90% of them singletons. From germline, CDR1 is SGDLS and CDR2 YYNGEE. The length of the CDR3 is 11 residues. Trimming took 7 bases from V and 4 from J, leaving 6 bases between them. This receptor was taken from a man between 18 and 35 years old in good health and CMV-seropositive. Material for sequencing was PBMCs. This sequence joins TRBV9 and TRBJ1-5; D call uncertain. The CDR3 nucleotides are TGTGCCAGCCTGAGGAATCAGCCCCAGCATTTT. Its translation is CASLRNQPQHF.